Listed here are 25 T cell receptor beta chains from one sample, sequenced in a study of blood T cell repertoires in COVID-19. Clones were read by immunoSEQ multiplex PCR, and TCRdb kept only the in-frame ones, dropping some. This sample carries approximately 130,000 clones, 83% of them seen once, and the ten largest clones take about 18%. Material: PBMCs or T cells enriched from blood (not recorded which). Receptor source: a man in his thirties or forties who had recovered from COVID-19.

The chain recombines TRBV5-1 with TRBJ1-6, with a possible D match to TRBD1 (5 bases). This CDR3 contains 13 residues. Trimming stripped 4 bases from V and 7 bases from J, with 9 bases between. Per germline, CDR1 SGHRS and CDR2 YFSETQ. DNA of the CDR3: TGCGCCAGCAGCACCCGACAGAATTCACCCCTCCACTTT. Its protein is CASSTRQNSPLHF.

CDR3 region: CSASLAGVSYEQYF. The CDR3 region has the DNA TGCAGTGCTAGTTTAGCGGGGGTCTCCTACGAGCAGTACTTC. The gene calls are TRBV20-1 and TRBJ2-7; 9 bases are shared with TRBD2. The germline V gene encodes CDR1 DFQATT and CDR2 SNEGSKA (reference sequence). With V trimmed by 3 bases and J by 0 bases, 3 bases remained unmatched. This CDR3 has 14 amino acids.

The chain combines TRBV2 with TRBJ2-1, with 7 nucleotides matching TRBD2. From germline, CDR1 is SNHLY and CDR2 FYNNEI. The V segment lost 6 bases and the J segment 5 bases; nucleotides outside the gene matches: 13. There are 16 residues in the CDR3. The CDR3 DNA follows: TGTGCCAGCAGGCGCACACCTAGCGGCGAAAACAATGAGCAGTTCTTC. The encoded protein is CASRRTPSGENNEQFF.

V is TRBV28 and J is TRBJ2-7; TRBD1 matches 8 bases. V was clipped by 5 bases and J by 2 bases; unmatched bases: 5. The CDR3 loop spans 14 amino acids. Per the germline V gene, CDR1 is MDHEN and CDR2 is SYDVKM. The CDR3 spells CASSPQGVTYEQYF. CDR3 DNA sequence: TGTGCCAGCAGTCCACAGGGGGTAACCTACGAGCAGTACTTC. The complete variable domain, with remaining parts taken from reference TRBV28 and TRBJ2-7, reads DVKVTQSSRYLVKRTGEKVFLECVQDMDHENMFWYRQDPGLGLRLIYFSYDVKMKEKGDIPEGYSVSREKKERFSLILESASTNQTSMYLCASSPQGVTYEQYFGPGTRLTVT.

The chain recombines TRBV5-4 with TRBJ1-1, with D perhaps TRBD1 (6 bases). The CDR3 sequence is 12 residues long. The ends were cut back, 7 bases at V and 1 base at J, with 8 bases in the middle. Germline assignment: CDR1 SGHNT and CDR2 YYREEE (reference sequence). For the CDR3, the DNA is TGTGCCAGCGGGGGGGCGAACACTGAAGCTTTCTTT. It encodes CASGGANTEAFF.

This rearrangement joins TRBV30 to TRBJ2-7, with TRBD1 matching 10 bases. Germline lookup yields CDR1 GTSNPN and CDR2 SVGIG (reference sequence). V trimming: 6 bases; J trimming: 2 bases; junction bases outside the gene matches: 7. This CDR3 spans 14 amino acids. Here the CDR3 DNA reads TGTGCCTGTATACCGGGACAGGGGACCTACGAGCAGTACTTC. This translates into CACIPGQGTYEQYF.

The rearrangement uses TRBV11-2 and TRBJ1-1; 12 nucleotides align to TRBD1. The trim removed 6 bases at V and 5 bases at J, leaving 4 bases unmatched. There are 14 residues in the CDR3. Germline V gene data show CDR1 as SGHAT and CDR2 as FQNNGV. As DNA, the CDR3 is TGTGCCAGCAGGGGACAGGGGGCTTGGACTGAAGCTTTCTTT. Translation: CASRGQGAWTEAFF.

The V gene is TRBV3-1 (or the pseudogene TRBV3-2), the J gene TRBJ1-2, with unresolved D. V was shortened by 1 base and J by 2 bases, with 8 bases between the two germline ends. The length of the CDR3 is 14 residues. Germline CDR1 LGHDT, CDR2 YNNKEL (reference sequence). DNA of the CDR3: TGTGCCAGCAGCCAAGGTTACAGCAACTATGGCTACACCTTC. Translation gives CASSQGYSNYGYTF.

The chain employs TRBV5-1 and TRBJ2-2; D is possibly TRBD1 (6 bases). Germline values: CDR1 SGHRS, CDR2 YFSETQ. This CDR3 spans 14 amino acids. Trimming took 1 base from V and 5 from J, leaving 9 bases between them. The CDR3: CASSLSGQTGELFF. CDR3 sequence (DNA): TGCGCCAGCAGCTTGTCCGGACAGACCGGGGAGCTGTTTTTT.

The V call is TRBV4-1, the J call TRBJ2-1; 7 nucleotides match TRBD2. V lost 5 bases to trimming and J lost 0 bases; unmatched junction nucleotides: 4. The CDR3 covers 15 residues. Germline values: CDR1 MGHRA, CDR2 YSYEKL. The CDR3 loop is CASSITSVSYNEQFF. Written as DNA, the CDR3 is TGCGCCAGCAGCATAACTAGCGTCTCCTACAATGAGCAGTTCTTC.

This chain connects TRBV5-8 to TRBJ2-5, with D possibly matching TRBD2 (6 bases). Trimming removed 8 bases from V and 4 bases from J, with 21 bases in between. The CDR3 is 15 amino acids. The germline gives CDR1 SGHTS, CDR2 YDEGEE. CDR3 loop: CASAAGTGERETQYF. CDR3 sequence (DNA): TGTGCCAGTGCGGCCGGGACGGGGGAAAGAGAGACCCAGTACTTC.

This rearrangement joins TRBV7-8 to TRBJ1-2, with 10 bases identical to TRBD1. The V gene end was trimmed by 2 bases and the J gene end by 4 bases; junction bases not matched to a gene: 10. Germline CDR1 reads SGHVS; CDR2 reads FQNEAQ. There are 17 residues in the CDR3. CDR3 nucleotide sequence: TGTGCCAGCAGCTTACTCGGGGACAGGGGTATCTCCTATGGCTACACCTTC. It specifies CASSLLGDRGISYGYTF.

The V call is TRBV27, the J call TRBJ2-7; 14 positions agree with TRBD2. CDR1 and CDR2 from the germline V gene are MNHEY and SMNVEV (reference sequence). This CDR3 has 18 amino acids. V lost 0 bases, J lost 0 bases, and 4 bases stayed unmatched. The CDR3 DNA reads TGTGCCAGCAGTTTATCGACTAGCGGGAGGGCTAGCTCCTACGAGCAGTACTTC. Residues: CASSLSTSGRASSYEQYF.

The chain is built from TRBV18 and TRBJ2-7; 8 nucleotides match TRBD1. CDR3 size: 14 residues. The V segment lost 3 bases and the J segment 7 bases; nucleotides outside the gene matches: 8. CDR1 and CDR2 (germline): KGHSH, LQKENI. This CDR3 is CASSPDRALGEQYF. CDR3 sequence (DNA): TGTGCCAGCTCACCGGACAGGGCTCTTGGTGAGCAGTACTTC.

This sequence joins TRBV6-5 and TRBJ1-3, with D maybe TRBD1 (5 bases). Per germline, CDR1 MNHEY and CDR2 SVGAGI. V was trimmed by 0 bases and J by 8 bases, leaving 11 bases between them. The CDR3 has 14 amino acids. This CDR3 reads CASSYSIIGDTIYF. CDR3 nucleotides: TGTGCCAGCAGTTACTCGATTATAGGGGACACCATATATTTT.

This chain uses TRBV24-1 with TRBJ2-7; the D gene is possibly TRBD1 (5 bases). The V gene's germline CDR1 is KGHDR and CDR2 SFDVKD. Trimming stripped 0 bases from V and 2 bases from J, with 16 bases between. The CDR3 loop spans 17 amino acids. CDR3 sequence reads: CATSDLEPWTPPYEQYF. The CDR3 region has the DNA TGTGCCACCAGTGATTTGGAACCATGGACACCGCCCTACGAGCAGTACTTC.

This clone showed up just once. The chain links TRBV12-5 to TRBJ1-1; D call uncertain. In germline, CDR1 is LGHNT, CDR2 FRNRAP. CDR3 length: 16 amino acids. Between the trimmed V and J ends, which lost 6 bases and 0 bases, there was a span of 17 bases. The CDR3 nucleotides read TGTGCTAGTGGCTATGACACTCTCGGAATGAACACTGAAGCTTTCTTT. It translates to CASGYDTLGMNTEAFF.

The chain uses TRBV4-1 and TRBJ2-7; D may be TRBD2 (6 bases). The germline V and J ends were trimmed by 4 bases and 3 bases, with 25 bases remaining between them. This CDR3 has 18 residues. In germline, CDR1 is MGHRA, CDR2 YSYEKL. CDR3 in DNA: TGCGCCAGCAGCCCAGAAGGTGGGGGGATGAATCCTTACTACGAGCAGTACTTC. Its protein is CASSPEGGGMNPYYEQYF.

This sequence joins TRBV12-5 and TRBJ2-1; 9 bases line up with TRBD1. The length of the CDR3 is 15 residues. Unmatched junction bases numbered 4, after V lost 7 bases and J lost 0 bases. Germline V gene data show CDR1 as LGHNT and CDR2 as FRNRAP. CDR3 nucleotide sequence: TGTGCTAGTGCCTCACAGGGGGCCTCCTACAATGAGCAGTTCTTC. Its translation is CASASQGASYNEQFF.

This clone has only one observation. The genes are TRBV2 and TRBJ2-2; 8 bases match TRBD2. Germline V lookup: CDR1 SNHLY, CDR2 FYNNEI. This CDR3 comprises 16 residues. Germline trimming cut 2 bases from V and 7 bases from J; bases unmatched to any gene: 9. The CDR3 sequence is CASSERERGKIGELFF. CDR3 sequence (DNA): TGTGCCAGCAGTGAAAGGGAGCGGGGGAAGATCGGGGAGCTGTTTTTT.

The CDR3 sequence is CASSDRQENEKLFF. As DNA, the CDR3 is TGTGCCAGCAGTGACCGACAGGAGAATGAAAAACTGTTTTTT. V gene TRBV6-1 combines with J gene TRBJ1-4, with D possibly being TRBD1 (6 bases). CDR1 is MNHNS, CDR2 SASEGT, per germline. V lost 3 bases, J lost 5 bases, and 10 bases lay in between. The CDR3 length is 14 residues.

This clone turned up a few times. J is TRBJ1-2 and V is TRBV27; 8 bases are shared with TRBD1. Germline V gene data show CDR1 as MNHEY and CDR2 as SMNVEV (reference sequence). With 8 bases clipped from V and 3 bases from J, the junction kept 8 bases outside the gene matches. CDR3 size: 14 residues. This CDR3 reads CASRPSGGDYGYTF. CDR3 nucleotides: TGTGCCAGCCGACCCTCAGGGGGCGACTATGGCTACACCTTC.

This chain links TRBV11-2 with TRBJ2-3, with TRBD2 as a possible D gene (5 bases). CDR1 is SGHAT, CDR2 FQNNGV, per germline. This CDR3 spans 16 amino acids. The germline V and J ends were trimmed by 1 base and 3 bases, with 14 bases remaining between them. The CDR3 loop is CASSLVSGFATDTQYF. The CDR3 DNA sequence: TGTGCCAGCAGCTTAGTCTCGGGGTTCGCGACAGATACGCAGTATTTT. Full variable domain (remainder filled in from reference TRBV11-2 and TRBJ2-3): EAGVAQSPRYKIIEKRQSVAFWCNPISGHATLYWYQQILGQGPKLLIQFQNNGVVDDSQLPKDRFSAERLKGVDSTLKIQPAKLEDSAVYLCASSLVSGFATDTQYFGPGTRLTVL.

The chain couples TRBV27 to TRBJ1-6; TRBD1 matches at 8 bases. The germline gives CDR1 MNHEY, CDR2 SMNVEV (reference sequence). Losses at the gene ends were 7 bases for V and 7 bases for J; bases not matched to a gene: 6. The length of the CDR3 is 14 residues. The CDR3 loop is CASTQGQANSPLHF. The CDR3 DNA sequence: TGTGCCAGCACGCAGGGACAGGCCAATTCACCCCTCCACTTT.

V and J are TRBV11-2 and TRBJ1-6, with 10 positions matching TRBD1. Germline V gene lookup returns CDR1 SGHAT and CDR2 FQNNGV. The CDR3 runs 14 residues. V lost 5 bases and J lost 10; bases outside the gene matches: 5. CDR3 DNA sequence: TGTGCCAGCAGCCGAGACAGGGGGCAATCACCCCTCCACTTT. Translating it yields CASSRDRGQSPLHF.